This T cell receptor beta chain originates from a study of blood T cells in healthy people across ages. Study details: About one barcoded beta molecule was captured per two T cells (by template switching). General study points: The lack of PBMC sorting stopped any conclusive naive versus antigen-experienced comparison.

The V and J ends lost 5 bases and 5 bases, in that order; junction bases with no gene match: 11. The CDR3 totals 15 residues. CDR1 is LGHNA and CDR2 is YSLEER in the germline V gene. A second PCR, run for roughly 7 to 12 cycles, used a sample-barcoded 5' primer plus a J-beta primer mix. Samples each returned at least 2.5 million CDR3-containing paired-end reads. One entry per CDR3 protein results from TCRdb running MiXCR on the 5' RACE reads. The profile shows some 1,800,000 distinct CDR3 sequences, 35% to 50% of them singletons. This clonotype has a handful of counts. The target antigen is unknown. Drawing of peripheral blood yielded about 10 milliliters from each donor.

Sequencing input: blood. The chain carries TRBV4-3 and TRBJ1-2, with 7 bases lining up with TRBD1. The receptor was isolated from a human donor in good health. The CDR3 loop reads CASSNRGTAPYGYTF. CDR3 bases: TGCGCCAGCAGCAATAGGGGGACAGCCCCTTATGGCTACACCTTC.